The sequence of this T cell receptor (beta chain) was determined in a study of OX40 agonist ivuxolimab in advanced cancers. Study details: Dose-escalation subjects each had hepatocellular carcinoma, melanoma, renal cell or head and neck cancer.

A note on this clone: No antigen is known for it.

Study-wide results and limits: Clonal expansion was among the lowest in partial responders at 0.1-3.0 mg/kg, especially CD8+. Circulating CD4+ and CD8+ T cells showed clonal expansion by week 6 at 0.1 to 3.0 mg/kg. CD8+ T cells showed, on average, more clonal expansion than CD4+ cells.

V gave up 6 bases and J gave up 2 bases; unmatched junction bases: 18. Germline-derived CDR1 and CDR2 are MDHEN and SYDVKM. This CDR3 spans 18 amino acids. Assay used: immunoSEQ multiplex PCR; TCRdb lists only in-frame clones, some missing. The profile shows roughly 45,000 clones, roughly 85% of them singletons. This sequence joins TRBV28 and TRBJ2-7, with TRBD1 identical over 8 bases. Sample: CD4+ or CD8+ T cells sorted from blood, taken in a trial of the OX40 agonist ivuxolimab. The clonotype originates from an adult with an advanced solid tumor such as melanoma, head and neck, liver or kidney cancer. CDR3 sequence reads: CASSRGQEGVFRAYEQYF. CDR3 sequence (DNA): TGTGCCAGCAGCCGGGGACAGGAGGGAGTCTTCAGGGCCTACGAGCAGTACTTC. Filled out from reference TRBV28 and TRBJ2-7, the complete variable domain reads DVKVTQSSRYLVKRTGEKVFLECVQDMDHENMFWYRQDPGLGLRLIYFSYDVKMKEKGDIPEGYSVSREKKERFSLILESASTNQTSMYLCASSRGQEGVFRAYEQYFGPGTRLTVT.